The rows below give T cell receptor beta chains drawn from one sample of a study of T cells after yellow fever vaccination. TCRdb re-called the 5' RACE reads through MiXCR, storing one row per CDR3 protein. The sample has some 300,000 distinct CDR3 sequences, 7.5% to 9% seen once. Here the sequenced sample was CD4+ T cells sorted from PBMCs, taken 5 days after the yellow fever booster vaccination. The receptors were sampled from a man aged 18 to 35 who received the YFV17D yellow fever vaccine. The CDR3 runs from the conserved cysteine through the conserved F or W. Fields, in order: V gene, clone size, J gene, D gene, CDR3 protein, CDR3 DNA. A D gene is named only where the DNA matches it firmly. Only some rows state a clone size, as once, few, many or a class for expanded clones.

>TRBV7-2|few|TRBJ2-1|TRBD2
CASSRTSVDNEQFF
TGTGCCAGCAGCCGCACTAGCGTCGACAATGAGCAGTTCTTC
>TRBV29-1|-|TRBJ1-2|-
CSGGTGQGYTF
TGCAGCGGAGGGACCGGCCAAGGCTACACCTTC
>TRBV7-2|few|TRBJ2-7|TRBD1
CASSLGVGGLPLYEQYF
TGTGCCAGCAGCTTAGGGGTAGGGGGCCTGCCCCTCTACGAGCAGTACTTC
>TRBV9|-|TRBJ2-5|-
CASSVGGQQETQYF
TGTGCCAGCAGCGTAGGAGGACAGCAAGAGACCCAGTACTTC
>TRBV5-1|few|TRBJ1-1|-
CASSLVQGTTEAFF
TGCGCCAGCAGCTTGGTACAGGGCACCACTGAAGCTTTCTTT
>TRBV6-2/TRBV6-3|few|TRBJ1-2|-
CASSYVRESGYTF
TGTGCCAGCAGTTACGTCAGGGAGAGTGGCTACACCTTC
>TRBV18|few|TRBJ1-6|-
CASSPLGGSYNSPLHF
TGTGCCAGCTCACCACTCGGGGGGAGTTATAATTCACCCCTCCACTTT
>TRBV5-1|many|TRBJ2-3|-
CASSLRQAASTDTQYF
TGCGCCAGCAGCTTGAGACAGGCCGCTAGCACAGATACGCAGTATTTT
>TRBV19|many|TRBJ2-2|-
CASSIGQSTGELFF
TGTGCCAGTAGTATTGGACAGTCCACCGGGGAGCTGTTTTTT
>TRBV20-1|once|TRBJ1-2|-
CSARVGGGGIGYTF
TGCAGTGCTAGAGTTGGGGGAGGGGGTATCGGCTACACCTTC
>TRBV20-1|few|TRBJ1-5|TRBD1
CSAHGVTGAQHF
TGCAGTGCCCACGGGGTGACAGGGGCCCAGCATTTT
>TRBV4-1|-|TRBJ2-5|TRBD2
CASTSGVSGTSGPETQYF
TGCGCCAGCACCTCCGGCGTCTCAGGGACTAGCGGGCCGGAGACCCAGTACTTC
>TRBV20-1|-|TRBJ1-1|-
CSARAGQMNTEAFF
TGCAGTGCTAGAGCTGGTCAGATGAACACTGAAGCTTTCTTT
>TRBV9|many|TRBJ2-3|TRBD2
CASSVGLASGGTDTQYF
TGTGCCAGCAGCGTAGGTCTAGCTAGCGGGGGCACAGATACGCAGTATTTT